The 21 T cell receptor beta chains below were found in one sample sequenced in a study of shared clonotypes between healthy human individuals. Sequencing was performed with immunoSEQ multiplex PCR; in TCRdb, only in-frame clones are kept and a portion is missing. The profile covers about 2.4 million clones, with 93% appearing a single time and around 0.37% taken by the ten largest. The sample taken for sequencing was naive CD4+ T cells from PBMCs. Described subset: CD45RA+ positively selected. Receptors were obtained from a man aged 18 to 29 in good health. Some clones in this sample may be carry-over from other donors' samples.

This clone came up once. The chain links TRBV4-3 to TRBJ1-2; unclear D gene. The germline V and J ends were trimmed by 4 bases and 0 bases, with 9 bases remaining between them. The CDR3 is made up of 14 amino acids. Per the germline V gene, CDR1 is LGHNA and CDR2 is YSLEER. This CDR3 reads CASSPRAANYGYTF. In DNA, the CDR3 is TGCGCCAGCAGCCCCCGGGCAGCTAACTATGGCTACACCTTC.

V is TRBV12-5 and J is TRBJ2-7; perhaps TRBD2 as D (7 bases). V lost 3 bases to trimming and J lost 2 bases, with 23 bases between them. In germline, CDR1 is LGHNT, CDR2 FRNRAP. The CDR3 loop spans 18 amino acids. The CDR3 loop reads CASGFVGGDTLLTYEQYF. In DNA form, the CDR3 reads TGTGCTAGTGGTTTCGTGGGGGGGGACACTCTCCTTACCTACGAGCAGTACTTC.

This chain uses TRBV6-1 with TRBJ1-2, with D hard to call. Germline-derived CDR1 and CDR2 are MNHNS and SASEGT. CDR3 length: 13 amino acids. V was shortened by 6 bases and J by 12 bases, with 20 bases between the two germline ends. The CDR3 sequence: CASRILGGGSDTF. CDR3 DNA sequence: TGTGCCAGCAGGATCCTTGGTGGTGGTTCGGACACCTTC.

The V call is TRBV29-1, the J call TRBJ2-7; 7 nucleotides match TRBD1. Germline values: CDR1 SQVTM, CDR2 ANQGSEA. The CDR3 runs to 12 residues. Unmatched junction bases numbered 5, after V lost 7 bases and J lost 2 bases. This chain's CDR3 is CSAGTVAYEQYF. CDR3 bases: TGCAGCGCCGGGACAGTCGCCTACGAGCAGTACTTC.

The chain links TRBV4-1 to TRBJ1-6, with unresolved D. This CDR3 contains 14 residues. Looked up from germline, CDR1 is MGHRA and CDR2 is YSYEKL. V lost 0 bases to trimming and J lost 9 bases, with 9 bases between them. The CDR3 is CASSQEHTASPLHF. Here the CDR3 DNA reads TGCGCCAGCAGCCAAGAACACACGGCTTCACCCCTCCACTTT.

V gene TRBV9 combines with J gene TRBJ2-5; D remains ambiguous. The CDR3 sequence is 14 residues long. Germline-derived CDR1 and CDR2 are SGDLS and YYNGEE. Trimming removed 0 bases from V and 0 bases from J, with 6 bases in between. The CDR3 bases are TGTGCCAGCAGCGTAGGACACAACCAAGAGACCCAGTACTTC. This codes for CASSVGHNQETQYF. The whole variable domain, remainder taken from reference TRBV9 and TRBJ2-5, is DSGVTQTPKHLITATGQRVTLRCSPRSGDLSVYWYQQSLDQGLQFLIQYYNGEERAKGNILERFSAQQFPDLHSELNLSSLELGDSALYFCASSVGHNQETQYFGPGTRLLVL.

J is TRBJ2-3 and V is TRBV2; TRBD2 might be the D (5 bases). From germline, CDR1 is SNHLY and CDR2 FYNNEI. Trimming removed 5 bases at V and 5 bases at J, with 14 bases between. CDR3 size: 14 residues. Written as DNA, the CDR3 is TGTGCCAGCAGTATAGCGCCCCCGGGAGATACGCAGTATTTT. The encoded protein is CASSIAPPGDTQYF.

This clone was found once. The rearrangement links TRBV11-2 to TRBJ2-2; 12 nucleotides match TRBD2. From germline, CDR1 is SGHAT and CDR2 FQNNGV. The CDR3 runs to 15 residues. The trim removed 6 bases at V and 4 bases at J, leaving 3 bases unmatched. CDR3 DNA sequence: TGTGCCAGCAGGCCGGGACTAGCGGGCACCGGGGAGCTGTTTTTT. Its protein product is CASRPGLAGTGELFF.

This chain joins TRBV18 and TRBJ2-7; weak D call: TRBD2 (6 bases). The CDR3 length is 16 residues. Germline lookup yields CDR1 KGHSH and CDR2 LQKENI. The V gene lost 0 bases and the J gene lost 2 bases, with 14 bases spanning the gap. This CDR3 reads CASSPPWAGLAYEQYF. CDR3 nucleotide sequence: TGTGCCAGCTCACCACCTTGGGCGGGATTGGCCTACGAGCAGTACTTC.

This clone was recorded a few times. The rearrangement links TRBV2 to TRBJ2-1, with 7 bases aligning to TRBD2. The CDR3 runs to 13 residues. V was pared by 8 bases and J by 7 bases, with 8 bases of the junction left unmatched. The germline gives CDR1 SNHLY, CDR2 FYNNEI. The DNA for the CDR3 is TGTGCCAGCGATTTCGGGGGAGGGAATGAGCAGTTCTTC. Translating it yields CASDFGGGNEQFF.

On this clone itself: Relative to the germline gene, one junction end is altered; a read error may explain this. This specimen includes other DNA sequences encoding the same CDR3. The chain recombines TRBV14 with TRBJ1-1, with D possibly TRBD1 on 5 matching bases. Germline loops: CDR1 SGHDN, CDR2 FVKESK. This CDR3 contains 14 residues. CDR3 protein: CASSPLQGNTEAFF. DNA for the CDR3: TGTGCCAGCAGCCCCCTGCAGGGCAACACTGAGGCTTTCTTT. Drawing the rest from reference TRBV14 and TRBJ1-1, the complete variable domain is EAGVTQFPSHSVIEKGQTVTLRCDPISGHDNLYWYRRVMGKEIKFLLHFVKESKQDESGMPNNRFLAERTGGTYSTLKVQPAELEDSGVYFCASSPLQGNTEAFFGQGTRLTVV.

V usage is TRBV30 and J usage is TRBJ1-3; D uncertain. Trimming stripped 2 bases from V and 1 base from J, with 9 bases between. The CDR3 is 14 residues long. Per the germline V gene, CDR1 is GTSNPN and CDR2 is SVGIG (reference sequence). Here the CDR3 reads CAWSPGNSGNTIYF. The CDR3 coding sequence is TGTGCCTGGAGTCCGGGCAATTCTGGAAACACCATATATTTT.

This chain links TRBV7-9 with TRBJ2-5; D might be TRBD2 (5 bases). The CDR3 sequence is 15 residues long. Germline assignment: CDR1 SEHNR and CDR2 FQNEAQ (reference sequence). V was shortened by 2 bases and J by 4 bases, with 14 bases between the two germline ends. The CDR3 DNA follows: TGTGCCAGCAGCTTAACTGGAGACTACCCAGAGACCCAGTACTTC. Translated: CASSLTGDYPETQYF.

This chain's CDR3 is CASRGSPQREGRDTQYF. CDR3 bases: TGCGCCAGCCGGGGGAGTCCCCAGCGGGAGGGCCGGGATACGCAGTATTTT. V is TRBV10-1 and J is TRBJ2-3; 10 bases align to TRBD2. This CDR3 has 17 residues. Trimming at V came to 8 bases and at J to 6 bases, leaving 17 bases not matched to a gene. Germline V lookup: CDR1 WNHNN, CDR2 SYGVQD (reference sequence).

V usage is TRBV9 and J usage is TRBJ2-2; 9 bases match TRBD2. The germline V gene encodes CDR1 SGDLS and CDR2 YYNGEE. CDR3 length: 18 residues. V lost 2 bases, J lost 6 bases, and 14 bases stayed unmatched. The DNA for the CDR3 is TGTGCCAGCAGCGTCCTTAGCGGGAGCGGTCGGAGTCCCGGGGAGCTGTTTTTT. It is translated as CASSVLSGSGRSPGELFF.

Remarks on this clone: The junction departs from germline at one end; a sequencing error may be responsible. The same CDR3 is also encoded by other DNA sequences in this sample. The chain has TRBV28 and TRBJ1-1; 11 nucleotides align to TRBD1. Germline-derived CDR1 and CDR2 are MDHEN and SYDVKM. The CDR3 spans 17 residues. The CDR3 loop is CASSTLRDRGMNTEAFF. The DNA of the CDR3 is TGTGCCAGCAGTACCCTACGGGACAGGGGGATGAACACTGAGGCTTTCTTT.

The chain carries TRBV5-1 and TRBJ2-1; TRBD1 or TRBD2 may be the D gene (7 bases each). The germline CDR1 and CDR2 sequences are SGHRS and YFSETQ. This CDR3 contains 14 residues. V was cut by 5 bases and J by 7 bases, with 16 bases left in between. The CDR3 DNA is TGCGCCAGCAGGACAGGGAGGGGTAATAATGAGCAGTTCTTC. It translates to CASRTGRGNNEQFF. The full variable domain, rest sourced from reference TRBV5-1 and TRBJ2-1, is KAGVTQTPRYLIKTRGQQVTLSCSPISGHRSVSWYQQTPGQGLQFLFEYFSETQRNKGNFPGRFSGRQFSNSRSEMNVSTLELGDSALYLCASRTGRGNNEQFFGPGTRLTVL.

The V gene is TRBV9, the J gene TRBJ2-5; D unresolved. CDR1 is SGDLS, CDR2 YYNGEE, per germline. The CDR3 totals 14 residues. Between the trimmed V and J ends, which lost 0 bases and 2 bases, there was a span of 8 bases. The CDR3 reads CASSVGPGQETQYF. The CDR3 nucleotides are TGTGCCAGCAGCGTAGGGCCAGGTCAAGAGACCCAGTACTTC.

The chain recombines TRBV7-9 with TRBJ1-6; TRBD1 matches at 8 bases. CDR1 SEHNR and CDR2 FQNEAQ come from the germline V gene (reference sequence). Trimming cost V 5 bases and J 8 bases; bases outside gene matches: 8. The CDR3 is 15 residues long. CDR3 sequence reads: CASSAYGTGHSPLHF. Written as DNA, the CDR3 is TGTGCCAGCAGCGCGTACGGGACAGGACATTCACCCCTCCACTTT. Based on the CDR3 plus reference TRBV7-9 and TRBJ1-6, the full variable domain is DTGVSQNPRHKITKRGQNVTFRCDPISEHNRLYWYRQTLGQGPEFLTYFQNEAQLEKSRLLSDRFSAERPKGSFSTLEIQRTEQGDSAMYLCASSAYGTGHSPLHFGNGTRLTVT.

This clone was recorded a few times. The same CDR3 can be traced to other DNA sequences in this sample. The chain joins TRBV29-1 to TRBJ1-1, with D maybe TRBD1 (5 bases). The CDR3 sequence is 13 residues long. Germline loops: CDR1 SQVTM, CDR2 ANQGSEA. V lost 4 bases and J lost 0, with 9 bases in between. The CDR3 coding sequence is TGCAGCGTTGCGGGGGTACTGAACACTGAAGCTTTCTTT. Encoded protein: CSVAGVLNTEAFF. Drawing the rest from reference TRBV29-1 and TRBJ1-1, the complete variable domain is SAVISQKPSRDICQRGTSLTIQCQVDSQVTMMFWYRQQPGQSLTLIATANQGSEATYESGFVIDKFPISRPNLTFSTLTVSNMSPEDSSIYLCSVAGVLNTEAFFGQGTRLTVV.

The rearrangement joins TRBV6-1 to TRBJ2-1; a weak D match, TRBD2 (6 bases). Trimming pared 2 bases from V and 4 bases from J, leaving 15 bases between. The V gene's germline CDR1 is MNHNS and CDR2 SASEGT. This CDR3 is built from 16 residues. The CDR3 here is CASSEWERAYYNEQFF. The CDR3, as DNA: TGTGCCAGCAGTGAATGGGAGCGGGCATATTACAATGAGCAGTTCTTC.